This T cell receptor (beta chain) was recorded in a study of shared clonotypes between healthy human individuals. Overall study: Samples came from two female and a few male donors aged 18 to 49. The study, taken as a whole, reports: The four-donor shared clonotypes exceeded non-shared clonotypes in generation probability, with non-shared ones scoring lower. A handful of donors showed sharing of about 5.5% of naive CD4 clonotypes.

To note about this clone: Its matching antigen is unknown.

The length of the CDR3 is 15 residues. The V end was cut by 1 base, the J end by 0 bases, with 7 bases between. The germline CDR1 and CDR2 sequences are SGHTA and FQGTGA. Assay: immunoSEQ multiplex PCR; the TCRdb copy retains only in-frame clones and omits some. The data contain about 1.1 million clones, 60% to 85% of them seen just once; the ten biggest clones take up about 0.94%. Splitting of CD4+ cells produced CD45RA+ naive and CD45RA-negative memory subsets. The chain couples TRBV7-3 to TRBJ2-1; D might be TRBD1 (5 bases). This TCR derives from a man aged 18 to 29 in good health. Some clones in this sample may be carry-over from other donors' samples. What was sequenced was memory CD4+ T cells from PBMCs. Noted subset: CD45RA-negative fraction. As DNA, the CDR3 is TGTGCCAGCAGCTTAATGCAGGGCTCCTACAATGAGCAGTTCTTC. Its translation: CASSLMQGSYNEQFF.